This TCR beta chain is drawn from a study of T cells after yellow fever vaccination. Study results and limitations: Reappearing after the booster were most of the clones from primary vaccination (around 96% CD4, approximately 89% CD8). Abundant contaminating clonotypes from the bulk population could appear in FACS-sorted repertoires.

From the 5' RACE reads, TCRdb called clonotypes with MiXCR, one entry per CDR3 protein. In the table there are approximately 580,000 distinct CDR3 sequences, about 17% of which are singletons. Trimming at V came to 6 bases and at J to 0 bases, leaving 2 bases not matched to a gene. The CDR3 runs to 16 residues. This clonotype turned up a few times. Its antigen is as yet unknown. This sample comprised PBMCs, obtained around 5 days after the first yellow fever vaccination. The chain uses TRBV12-3 or TRBV12-4 and TRBJ2-2; 12 positions match TRBD2. This TCR was sampled from a man between 18 and 29 years old who received the YFV17D yellow fever vaccine. CDR3 bases: TGTGCCAGCAGGGGACTAGCGGGTTCGAACACCGGGGAGCTGTTTTTT. This translates into CASRGLAGSNTGELFF.